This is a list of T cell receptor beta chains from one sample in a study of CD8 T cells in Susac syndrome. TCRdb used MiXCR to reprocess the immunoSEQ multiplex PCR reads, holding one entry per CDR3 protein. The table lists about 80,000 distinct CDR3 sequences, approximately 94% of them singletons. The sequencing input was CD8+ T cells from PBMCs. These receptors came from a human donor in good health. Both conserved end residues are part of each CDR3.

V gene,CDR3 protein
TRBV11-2,CASPLPRGPGELFF
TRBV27,CASSVSDSPYEQYF
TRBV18,CASSPGGNYEQYF
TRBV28,CASGPRLHNEQFF
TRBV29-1,CSVESAGDYNEQFF
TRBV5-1,CASSTVFPQETQYF
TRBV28,CASSYRGVAKNIQYF
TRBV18,CASSPGGQGAYEQFF
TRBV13,CASSPRGTGNTIYF
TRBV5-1,CASSLVDRVSYEQYF
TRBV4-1,CASSQDGTGGTYEQYF
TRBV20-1,CSARLAGSASEQFF
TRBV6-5,CASSNRVVNTEAFF
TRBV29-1,CSVEDLLATDTQYF
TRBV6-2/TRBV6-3,CASSHLDGNTGELFF
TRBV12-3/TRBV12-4,CASSVAGGRNEQFF
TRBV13,CASTYRGMAYEQYF
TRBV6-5,CASSYSRQQITEAFF
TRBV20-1,CSASWASGRWGQETQYF
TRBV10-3,CAISGGQAQETQYF
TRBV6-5,CASSSFRGTEAFF
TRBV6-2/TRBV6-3,CASSRPSGVRETQYF
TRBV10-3,CASSQSGSGANVLTF
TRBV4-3,CASSQDGDARELFF
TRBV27,CASSLRAGMIGDTQYF